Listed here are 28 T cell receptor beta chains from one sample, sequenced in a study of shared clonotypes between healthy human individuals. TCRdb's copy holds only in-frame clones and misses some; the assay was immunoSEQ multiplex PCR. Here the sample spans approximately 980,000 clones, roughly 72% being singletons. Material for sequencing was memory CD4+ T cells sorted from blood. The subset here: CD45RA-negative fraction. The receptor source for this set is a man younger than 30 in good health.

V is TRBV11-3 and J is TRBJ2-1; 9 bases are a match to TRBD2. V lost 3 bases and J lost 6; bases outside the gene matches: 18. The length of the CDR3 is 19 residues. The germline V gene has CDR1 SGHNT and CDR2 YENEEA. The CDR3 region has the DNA TGTGCCAGCAGCTTTAATGGATACGAGCGGGAGGCCCAGCCCAATGAGCAGTTCTTC. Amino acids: CASSFNGYEREAQPNEQFF.

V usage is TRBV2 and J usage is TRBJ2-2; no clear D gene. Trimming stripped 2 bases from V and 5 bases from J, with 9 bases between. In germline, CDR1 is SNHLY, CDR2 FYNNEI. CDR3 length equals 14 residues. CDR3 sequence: CASSEQAVTGELFF. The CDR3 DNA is TGTGCCAGCAGTGAACAGGCGGTAACCGGGGAGCTGTTTTTT. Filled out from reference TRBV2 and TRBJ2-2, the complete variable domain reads EPEVTQTPSHQVTQMGQEVILRCVPISNHLYFYWYRQILGQKVEFLVSFYNNEISEKSEIFDDQFSVERPDGSNFTLKIRSTKLEDSAMYFCASSEQAVTGELFFGEGSRLTVL.

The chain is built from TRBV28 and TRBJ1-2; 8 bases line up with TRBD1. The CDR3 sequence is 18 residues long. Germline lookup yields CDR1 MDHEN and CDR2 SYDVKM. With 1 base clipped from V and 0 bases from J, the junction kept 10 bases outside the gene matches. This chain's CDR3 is CASSLSDPGTGPNYGYTF. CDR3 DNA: TGTGCCAGCAGTTTATCCGACCCCGGGACAGGTCCTAACTATGGCTACACCTTC.

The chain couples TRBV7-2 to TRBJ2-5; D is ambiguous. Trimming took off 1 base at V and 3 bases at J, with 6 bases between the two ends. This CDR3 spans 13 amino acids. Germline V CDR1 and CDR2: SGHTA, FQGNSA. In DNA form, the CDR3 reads TGTGCCAGCAGCTTAGGGTCCAAAGAGACCCAGTACTTC. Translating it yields CASSLGSKETQYF.

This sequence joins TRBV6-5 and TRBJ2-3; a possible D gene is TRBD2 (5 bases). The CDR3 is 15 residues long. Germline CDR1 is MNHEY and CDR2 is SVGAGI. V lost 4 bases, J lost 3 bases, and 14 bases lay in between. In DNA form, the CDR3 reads TGTGCCAGCAGTTCTGGCGGGCTCCCGACAGATACGCAGTATTTT. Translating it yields CASSSGGLPTDTQYF.

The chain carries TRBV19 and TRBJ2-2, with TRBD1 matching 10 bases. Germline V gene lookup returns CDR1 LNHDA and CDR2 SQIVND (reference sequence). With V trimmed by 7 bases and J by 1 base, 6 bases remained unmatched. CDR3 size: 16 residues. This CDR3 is CASTLTGGKNTGELFF. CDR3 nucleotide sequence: TGTGCCAGTACCCTGACAGGGGGCAAGAACACCGGGGAGCTGTTTTTT.

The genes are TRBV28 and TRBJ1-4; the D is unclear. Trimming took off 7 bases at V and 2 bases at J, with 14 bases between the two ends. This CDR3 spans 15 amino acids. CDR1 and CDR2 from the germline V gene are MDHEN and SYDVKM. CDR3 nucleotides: TGTGCCAGCAACGCGGCGGCGGGGACTAATGAAAAACTGTTTTTT. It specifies CASNAAAGTNEKLFF. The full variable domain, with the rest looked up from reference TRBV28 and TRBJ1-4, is DVKVTQSSRYLVKRTGEKVFLECVQDMDHENMFWYRQDPGLGLRLIYFSYDVKMKEKGDIPEGYSVSREKKERFSLILESASTNQTSMYLCASNAAAGTNEKLFFGSGTQLSVL.

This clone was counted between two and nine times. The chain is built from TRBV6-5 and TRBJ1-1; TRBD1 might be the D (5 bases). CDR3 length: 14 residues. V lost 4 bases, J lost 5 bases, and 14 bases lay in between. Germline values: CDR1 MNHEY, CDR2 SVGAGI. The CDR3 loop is CASSSQGGGTEAFF. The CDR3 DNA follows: TGTGCCAGCAGTTCGCAGGGCGGTGGAACTGAAGCTTTCTTT.

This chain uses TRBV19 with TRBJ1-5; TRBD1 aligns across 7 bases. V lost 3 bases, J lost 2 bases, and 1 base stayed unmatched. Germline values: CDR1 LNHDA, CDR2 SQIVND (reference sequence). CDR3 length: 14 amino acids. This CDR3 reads CASSIQGGNQPQHF. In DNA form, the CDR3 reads TGTGCCAGTAGTATCCAGGGGGGCAATCAGCCCCAGCATTTT.

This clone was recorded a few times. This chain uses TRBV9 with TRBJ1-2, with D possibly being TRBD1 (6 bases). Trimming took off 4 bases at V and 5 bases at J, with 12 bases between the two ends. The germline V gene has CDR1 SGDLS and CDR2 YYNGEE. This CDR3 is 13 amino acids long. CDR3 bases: TGTGCCAGCAGCCGAACAGGGAATTATGGCTACACCTTC. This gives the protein CASSRTGNYGYTF.

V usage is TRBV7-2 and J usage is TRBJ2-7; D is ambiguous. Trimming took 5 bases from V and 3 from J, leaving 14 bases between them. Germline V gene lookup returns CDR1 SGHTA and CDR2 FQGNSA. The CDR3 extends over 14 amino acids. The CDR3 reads CASSRRPTDYEQYF. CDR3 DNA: TGTGCCAGCAGCAGGCGCCCGACGGACTACGAGCAGTACTTC.

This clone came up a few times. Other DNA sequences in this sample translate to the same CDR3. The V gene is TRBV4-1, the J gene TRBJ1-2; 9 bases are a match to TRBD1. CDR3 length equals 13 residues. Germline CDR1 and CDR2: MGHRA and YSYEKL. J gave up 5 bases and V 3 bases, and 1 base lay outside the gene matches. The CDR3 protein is CASSHGQGYGYTF. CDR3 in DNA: TGCGCCAGCAGCCACGGACAGGGGTATGGCTACACCTTC.

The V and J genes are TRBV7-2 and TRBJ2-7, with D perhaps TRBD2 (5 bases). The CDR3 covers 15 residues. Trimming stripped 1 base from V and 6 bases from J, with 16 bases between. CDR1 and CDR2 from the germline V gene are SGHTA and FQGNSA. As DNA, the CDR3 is TGTGCCAGCAGCTTAGGTGGGAGCGGCTCCAGCGAGCAGTACTTC. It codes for CASSLGGSGSSEQYF.

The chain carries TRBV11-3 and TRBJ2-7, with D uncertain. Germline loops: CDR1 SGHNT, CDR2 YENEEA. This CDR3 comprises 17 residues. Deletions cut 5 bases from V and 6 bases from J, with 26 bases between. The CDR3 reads CASSGPPLEFLICEQYF. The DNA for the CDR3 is TGTGCCAGCAGCGGGCCCCCTTTAGAGTTTCTGATCTGCGAGCAGTACTTC.

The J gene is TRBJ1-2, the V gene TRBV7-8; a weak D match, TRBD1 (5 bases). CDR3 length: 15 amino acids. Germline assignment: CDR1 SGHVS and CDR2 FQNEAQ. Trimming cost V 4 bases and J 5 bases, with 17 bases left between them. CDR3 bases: TGTGCCAGCAGCTCTATGGGGACTTCCAGTTATGGCTACACCTTC. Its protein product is CASSSMGTSSYGYTF.

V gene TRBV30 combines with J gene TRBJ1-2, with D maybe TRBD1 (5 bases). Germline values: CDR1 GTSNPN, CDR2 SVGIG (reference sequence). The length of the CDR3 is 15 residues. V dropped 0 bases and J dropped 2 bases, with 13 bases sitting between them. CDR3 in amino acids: CAWSVGQPTNYGYTF. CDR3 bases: TGTGCCTGGAGTGTTGGACAACCCACGAACTATGGCTACACCTTC.

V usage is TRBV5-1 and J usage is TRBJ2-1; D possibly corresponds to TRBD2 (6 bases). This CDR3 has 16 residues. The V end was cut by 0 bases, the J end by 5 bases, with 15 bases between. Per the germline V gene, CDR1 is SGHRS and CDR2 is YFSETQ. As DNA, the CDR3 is TGCGCCAGCAGCTTGGCCCTCTCCCGGGGGAACAATGAGCAGTTCTTC. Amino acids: CASSLALSRGNNEQFF. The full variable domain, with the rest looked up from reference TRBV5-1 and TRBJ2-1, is KAGVTQTPRYLIKTRGQQVTLSCSPISGHRSVSWYQQTPGQGLQFLFEYFSETQRNKGNFPGRFSGRQFSNSRSEMNVSTLELGDSALYLCASSLALSRGNNEQFFGPGTRLTVL.

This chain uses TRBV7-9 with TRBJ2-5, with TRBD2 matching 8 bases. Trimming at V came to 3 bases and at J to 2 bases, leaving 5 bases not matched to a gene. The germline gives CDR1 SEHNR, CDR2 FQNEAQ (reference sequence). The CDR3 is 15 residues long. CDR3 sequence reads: CASSFGVAGQETQYF. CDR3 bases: TGTGCCAGCAGCTTTGGGGTAGCGGGACAAGAGACCCAGTACTTC.

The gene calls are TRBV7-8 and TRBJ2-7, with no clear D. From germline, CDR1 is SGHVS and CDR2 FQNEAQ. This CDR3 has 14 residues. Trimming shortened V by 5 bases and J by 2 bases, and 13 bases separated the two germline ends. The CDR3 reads CASSHSGSAYEQYF. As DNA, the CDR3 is TGTGCCAGCAGCCACTCCGGGTCCGCCTACGAGCAGTACTTC.

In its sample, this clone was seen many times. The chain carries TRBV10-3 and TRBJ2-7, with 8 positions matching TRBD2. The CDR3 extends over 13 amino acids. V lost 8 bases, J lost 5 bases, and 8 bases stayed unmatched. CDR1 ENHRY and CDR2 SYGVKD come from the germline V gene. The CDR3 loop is CAISTGTSNEQYF. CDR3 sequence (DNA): TGTGCCATCTCTACCGGGACTAGTAACGAGCAGTACTTC.

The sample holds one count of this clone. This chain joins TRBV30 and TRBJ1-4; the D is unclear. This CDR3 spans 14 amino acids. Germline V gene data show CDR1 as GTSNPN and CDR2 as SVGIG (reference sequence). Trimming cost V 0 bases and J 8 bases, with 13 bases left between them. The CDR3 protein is CAWSVGNIGEKLFF. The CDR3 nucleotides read TGTGCCTGGAGTGTAGGTAACATAGGCGAAAAACTGTTTTTT.

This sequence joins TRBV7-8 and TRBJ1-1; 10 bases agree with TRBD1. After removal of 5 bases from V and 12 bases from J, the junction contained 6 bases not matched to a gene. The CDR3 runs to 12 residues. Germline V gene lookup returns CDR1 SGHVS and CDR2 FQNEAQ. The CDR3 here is CASSLDRGATFF. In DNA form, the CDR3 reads TGTGCCAGCAGCCTGGACAGGGGGGCAACTTTCTTT. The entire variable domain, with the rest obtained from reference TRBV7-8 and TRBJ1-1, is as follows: GAGVSQSPRYKVAKRGQDVALRCDPISGHVSLFWYQQALGQGPEFLTYFQNEAQLDKSGLPSDRFFAERPEGSVSTLKIQRTQQEDSAVYLCASSLDRGATFFGQGTRLTVV.

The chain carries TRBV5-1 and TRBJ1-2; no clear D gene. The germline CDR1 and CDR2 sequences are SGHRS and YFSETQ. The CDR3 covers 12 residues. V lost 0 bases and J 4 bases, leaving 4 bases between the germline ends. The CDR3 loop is CASSLEAYGYTF. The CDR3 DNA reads TGCGCCAGCAGCTTGGAGGCCTATGGCTACACCTTC.

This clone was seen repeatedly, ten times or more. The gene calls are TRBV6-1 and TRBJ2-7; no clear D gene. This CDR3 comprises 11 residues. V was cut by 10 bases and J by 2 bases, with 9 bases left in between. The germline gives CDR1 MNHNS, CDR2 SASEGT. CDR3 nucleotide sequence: TGTGCCATCACGTCCACCTACGAGCAGTACTTC. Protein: CAITSTYEQYF.

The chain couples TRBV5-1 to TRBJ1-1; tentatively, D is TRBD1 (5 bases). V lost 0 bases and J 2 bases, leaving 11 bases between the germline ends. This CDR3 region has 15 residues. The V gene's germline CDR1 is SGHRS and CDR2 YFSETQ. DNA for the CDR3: TGCGCCAGCAGCTTGGCCGGGACGAAAAACACTGAAGCTTTCTTT. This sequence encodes CASSLAGTKNTEAFF.

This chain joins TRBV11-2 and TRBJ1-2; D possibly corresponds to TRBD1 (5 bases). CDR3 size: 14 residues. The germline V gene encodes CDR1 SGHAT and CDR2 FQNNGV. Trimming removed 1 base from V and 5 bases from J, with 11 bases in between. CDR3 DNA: TGTGCCAGCAGCTTAGGGGGGATTGCATATGGCTACACCTTC. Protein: CASSLGGIAYGYTF.

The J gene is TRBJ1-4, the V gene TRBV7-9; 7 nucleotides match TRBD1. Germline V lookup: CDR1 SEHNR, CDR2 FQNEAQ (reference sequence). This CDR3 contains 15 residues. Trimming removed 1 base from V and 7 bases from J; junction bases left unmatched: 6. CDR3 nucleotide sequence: TGTGCCAGCAGCTTAGACAGGGGCCCAAGTGAAAAACTGTTTTTT. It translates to CASSLDRGPSEKLFF.

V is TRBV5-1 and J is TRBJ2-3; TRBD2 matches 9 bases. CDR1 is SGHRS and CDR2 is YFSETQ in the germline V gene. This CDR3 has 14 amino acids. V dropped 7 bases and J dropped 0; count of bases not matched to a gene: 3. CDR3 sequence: CASGLATSTDTQYF. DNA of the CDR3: TGCGCCAGCGGACTAGCGACTAGCACAGATACGCAGTATTTT.